Below, 28 T cell receptor beta chains from the same sample are listed, as sequenced in a study of shared clonotypes between healthy human individuals. The method was immunoSEQ multiplex PCR; TCRdb's version includes in-frame clones alone and lacks a portion of them. Of a few million clones in the sample, 90% to 95% were seen once. Sample: naive CD4+ T cells sorted from blood. The subset here: CD45RA+ positively selected. These receptors came from a man aged 18 to 35 in good health.

The V call is TRBV5-1, the J call TRBJ2-2, with 8 bases lining up with TRBD2. Trimming took 0 bases from V and 8 from J; bases not matched to a gene: 12. Looked up from germline, CDR1 is SGHRS and CDR2 is YFSETQ. The CDR3 extends over 17 amino acids. The CDR3 here is CASSLAYGRVFSGELFF. DNA for the CDR3: TGCGCCAGCAGCTTGGCCTACGGGAGGGTGTTTTCAGGGGAGCTGTTTTTT. Filled out from reference TRBV5-1 and TRBJ2-2, the complete variable domain reads KAGVTQTPRYLIKTRGQQVTLSCSPISGHRSVSWYQQTPGQGLQFLFEYFSETQRNKGNFPGRFSGRQFSNSRSEMNVSTLELGDSALYLCASSLAYGRVFSGELFFGEGSRLTVL.

This sequence joins TRBV6-5 and TRBJ1-5, with D tentatively TRBD1 (6 bases). The V end was cut by 8 bases, the J end by 9 bases, with 20 bases between. This CDR3 contains 14 residues. Germline CDR1 MNHEY, CDR2 SVGAGI. The CDR3 nucleotides read TGTGCCAGCCAACCACAGGGAGGAAATTGGCCCCAGCATTTT. Protein sequence: CASQPQGGNWPQHF.

This clone was seen more than once but under ten times. The chain links TRBV5-5 to TRBJ2-3; 11 nucleotides agree with TRBD2. The germline gives CDR1 SGHKS, CDR2 YYEKEE (reference sequence). This CDR3 comprises 12 residues. The ends lost 3 bases at V and 15 bases at J; junction bases unmatched: 6. The CDR3 loop reads CASSSGLAAQYF. The CDR3 DNA sequence: TGTGCCAGCAGCTCGGGACTAGCGGCACAATATTTT.

This chain links TRBV5-4 with TRBJ2-5; D is perhaps TRBD2 (7 bases). This CDR3 spans 14 amino acids. Germline assignment: CDR1 SGHNT and CDR2 YYREEE (reference sequence). Trimming took off 6 bases at V and 5 bases at J, with 17 bases between the two ends. The CDR3 here is CASTSRGGWETQYF. The CDR3 region has the DNA TGTGCCAGCACCTCAAGGGGGGGCTGGGAGACCCAGTACTTC.

The chain uses TRBV28 and TRBJ1-2, with a tentative D call TRBD1 (5 bases). Trimming removed 5 bases at V and 5 bases at J, with 18 bases between. Germline V gene lookup returns CDR1 MDHEN and CDR2 SYDVKM. This CDR3 is 15 amino acids long. The CDR3: CASSGTGGPLYGYTF. The DNA for the CDR3 is TGTGCCAGCAGTGGGACCGGAGGGCCCCTTTATGGCTACACCTTC.

The CDR3 reads CASSWGQKRNTEAFF. The CDR3 DNA reads as TGTGCCAGCAGCTGGGGACAGAAACGAAACACTGAAGCTTTCTTT. The chain links TRBV21-1 to TRBJ1-1; the tabulated D call, TRBD1, remains unverified against the DNA. TRBV21-1 is labeled a pseudogene. The CDR3 runs to 15 residues.

J is TRBJ1-6 and V is TRBV6-5; TRBD1 agrees at 8 bases. Germline trimming cut 6 bases from V and 8 bases from J; bases unmatched to any gene: 6. CDR1 is MNHEY and CDR2 is SVGAGI in the germline V gene. There are 14 residues in the CDR3. The CDR3: CASRRTGRDSPLHF. As DNA, the CDR3 is TGTGCCAGCAGGCGGACAGGGCGTGATTCACCCCTCCACTTT.

A note on this clone: An end of the junction differs from the germline gene, which may be a read error. J is TRBJ2-7 and V is TRBV7-7; 7 nucleotides agree with TRBD1. This CDR3 contains 15 residues. Germline CDR1 and CDR2: SSHAT and FNYEAQ (reference sequence). The CDR3 DNA is TGTGCTAGCAGCTTAGCTGAGGGGGCCCACTACGAGCAGTACTTC. It encodes CASSLAEGAHYEQYF.

J is TRBJ2-5 and V is TRBV29-1; either TRBD1 or TRBD2 may supply D (5 bases each). This CDR3 has 11 residues. Germline V gene lookup returns CDR1 SQVTM and CDR2 ANQGSEA. Trimming shortened V by 7 bases and J by 5 bases, and 11 bases separated the two germline ends. The CDR3 reads CSAGTTETQYF. The CDR3 bases are TGCAGCGCTGGGACCACTGAGACCCAGTACTTC.

The chain is built from TRBV5-1 and TRBJ2-7, with a weak D call TRBD2 (6 bases). The CDR3 covers 15 residues. Germline V gene lookup returns CDR1 SGHRS and CDR2 YFSETQ. V was shortened by 0 bases and J by 2 bases, with 12 bases between the two germline ends. CDR3 DNA sequence: TGCGCCAGCAGCTTGGTGGCTAGCGTCCCCTACGAGCAGTACTTC. It is translated as CASSLVASVPYEQYF.

The sample holds one count of this clone. V is TRBV25-1 and J is TRBJ1-6; D is unresolved. The CDR3 is made up of 13 amino acids. Deletions cut 1 base from V and 13 bases from J, with 11 bases between. Germline V gene lookup returns CDR1 MGHDK and CDR2 SYGVNS. The CDR3 region is CASSESGSLPLHF. Here the CDR3 DNA reads TGTGCCAGCAGTGAATCCGGGTCTCTTCCCCTCCACTTT.

The chain employs TRBV10-2 and TRBJ1-3; TRBD1 might be the D (5 bases). Germline CDR1 reads WSHSY; CDR2 reads SAAADI. V dropped 2 bases and J dropped 0 bases, with 8 bases sitting between them. The CDR3 sequence is 15 residues long. DNA for the CDR3: TGCGCCAGCAGTGAGATGGGGGTCTCTGGAAACACCATATATTTT. Residues: CASSEMGVSGNTIYF.

This clone was observed a few times. CDR3 in DNA: TGTGCCAGCAGCGTTTCACAGGGCCCCAATCAGCCCCAGCATTTT. This encodes CASSVSQGPNQPQHF. The chain has TRBV9 and TRBJ1-5, with D perhaps TRBD1 (6 bases). CDR3 size: 15 residues. The germline CDR1 and CDR2 sequences are SGDLS and YYNGEE. V lost 2 bases and J 3 bases, leaving 12 bases between the germline ends.

The CDR3 reads CASSIAVGQSNEKLFF. DNA of the CDR3: TGCGCCAGCAGTATCGCAGTCGGACAGTCTAATGAAAAACTGTTTTTT. The V and J genes are TRBV5-1 and TRBJ1-4; TRBD1 is a possible D gene (6 bases). Germline values: CDR1 SGHRS, CDR2 YFSETQ. V lost 5 bases, J lost 3 bases, and 17 bases lay in between. The CDR3 sequence is 16 residues long.

The J gene is TRBJ2-1, the V gene TRBV30; 10 bases are a match to TRBD2. Germline V gene data show CDR1 as GTSNPN and CDR2 as SVGIG (reference sequence). With V trimmed by 4 bases and J by 7 bases, 7 bases remained unmatched. CDR3 length: 14 residues. Here the CDR3 DNA reads TGTGCCTGGATAGGGACTAGCGTTAAAAATGAGCAGTTCTTC. Translated, it gives CAWIGTSVKNEQFF.

Here the CDR3 DNA reads TGCGCCAGCAGCCCAGGGACAGGGGCAAAAGGGACAGATACGCAGTATTTT. Amino acid sequence: CASSPGTGAKGTDTQYF. The chain employs TRBV5-1 and TRBJ2-3, with 10 bases matching TRBD1. The CDR3 consists of 17 residues. With V trimmed by 4 bases and J by 3 bases, 11 bases remained unmatched. Per germline, CDR1 SGHRS and CDR2 YFSETQ.

The rearrangement joins TRBV4-1 to TRBJ2-4; 7 bases are shared with TRBD1. Germline CDR1 reads MGHRA; CDR2 reads YSYEKL. V was pared by 1 base and J by 0 bases, with 9 bases of the junction left unmatched. This CDR3 spans 18 amino acids. The DNA of the CDR3 is TGCGCCAGCAGCCAAGCGGTTATGGGACAGCTAGCCAAAAACATTCAGTACTTC. Translated, it gives CASSQAVMGQLAKNIQYF.

This chain links TRBV4-3 with TRBJ2-2; 11 nucleotides match TRBD2. CDR1 is LGHNA, CDR2 YSLEER, per germline. The CDR3 is 16 amino acids. V shed 3 bases, J shed 5 bases, and the junction held 5 bases outside the gene matches. CDR3 loop: CASSQISGRGTGELFF. The CDR3 DNA is TGCGCCAGCAGCCAGATTAGCGGGAGGGGTACCGGGGAGCTGTTTTTT.

The chain combines TRBV28 with TRBJ1-2, with 10 nucleotides matching TRBD1. The germline CDR1 and CDR2 sequences are MDHEN and SYDVKM. V was pared by 2 bases and J by 8 bases, with 2 bases of the junction left unmatched. CDR3 length: 13 amino acids. CDR3 protein: CASSLDRGQGYTF. Written as DNA, the CDR3 is TGTGCCAGCAGTTTAGACAGGGGGCAAGGCTACACCTTC.

The V call is TRBV2, the J call TRBJ2-7; 11 nucleotides agree with TRBD2. Germline CDR1 reads SNHLY; CDR2 reads FYNNEI. The CDR3 totals 14 residues. After removal of 5 bases from V and 7 bases from J, the junction contained 7 bases not matched to a gene. CDR3 sequence reads: CASSKLAGVGEQYF. The CDR3 DNA sequence: TGTGCCAGCAGTAAACTAGCGGGAGTAGGTGAGCAGTACTTC. Full variable domain (rest looked up from reference TRBV2 and TRBJ2-7): EPEVTQTPSHQVTQMGQEVILRCVPISNHLYFYWYRQILGQKVEFLVSFYNNEISEKSEIFDDQFSVERPDGSNFTLKIRSTKLEDSAMYFCASSKLAGVGEQYFGPGTRLTVT.

This chain links TRBV5-1 with TRBJ2-3; tentatively, D is TRBD1 or TRBD2 (5 bases each). Germline values: CDR1 SGHRS, CDR2 YFSETQ. This CDR3 is 13 amino acids long. Trimming took off 9 bases at V and 7 bases at J, with 18 bases between the two ends. The CDR3 sequence: CATTRDLGNTQYF. The CDR3 DNA is TGCGCCACTACCCGGGACCTGGGAAATACGCAGTATTTT.

With regard to this clone: Other DNA sequences from this sample encode an identical CDR3 as well. The V and J genes are TRBV5-1 and TRBJ1-2; 9 nucleotides match TRBD1. The CDR3 runs to 14 residues. Germline V CDR1 and CDR2: SGHRS, YFSETQ. V shed 5 bases and J 4 bases; nucleotides not matched to a gene: 6. The CDR3 DNA reads TGCGCCAGCAGTTCGGACAGGGGAGGCTATGGCTACACCTTC. The encoded protein is CASSSDRGGYGYTF.

This chain joins TRBV6-5 and TRBJ2-7, with D perhaps matching TRBD2 (5 bases). V was pared by 0 bases and J by 6 bases, with 18 bases between. There are 16 residues in the CDR3. CDR1 and CDR2 from the germline V gene are MNHEY and SVGAGI. The CDR3 DNA reads as TGTGCCAGCAGTTACTCCTCGGACTCCACCTCCGGCGAGCAGTACTTC. This encodes CASSYSSDSTSGEQYF.

This clone was seen a single time. The genes are TRBV27 and TRBJ1-2; D possibly corresponds to TRBD1 (5 bases). Germline V lookup: CDR1 MNHEY, CDR2 SMNVEV (reference sequence). This CDR3 comprises 12 residues. Trimming removed 3 bases at V and 7 bases at J, with 9 bases between. CDR3 sequence: CASSFSGTGYTF. The CDR3 DNA reads TGTGCCAGCAGTTTCTCGGGGACTGGCTACACCTTC.

The chain couples TRBV27 to TRBJ2-2; 9 bases agree with TRBD2. Germline CDR1 and CDR2: MNHEY and SMNVEV (reference sequence). V shed 7 bases, J shed 4 bases, and the junction held 4 bases outside the gene matches. There are 14 residues in the CDR3. The CDR3 DNA reads as TGTGCCAGCAAGTTAGCGGGAGCCACCGGGGAGCTGTTTTTT. It yields the protein CASKLAGATGELFF.

The chain has TRBV10-1 and TRBJ2-1, with 12 bases that match TRBD1. From germline, CDR1 is WNHNN and CDR2 SYGVQD (reference sequence). The CDR3 is made up of 15 amino acids. The ends lost 6 bases at V and 6 bases at J; junction bases unmatched: 6. The CDR3 loop reads CASSSGTGGINEQFF. For the CDR3, the DNA is TGCGCCAGCAGCTCCGGGACAGGGGGCATCAATGAGCAGTTCTTC.

This clone was observed a handful of times. The chain has TRBV19 and TRBJ1-6, with TRBD1 as a possible D gene (6 bases). This CDR3 contains 16 residues. The V end was cut by 6 bases, the J end by 2 bases, with 14 bases between. CDR1 is LNHDA and CDR2 is SQIVND in the germline V gene (reference sequence). DNA for the CDR3: TGTGCCAGTAGCCCCCAGGGGAGGGCCTATAATTCACCCCTCCACTTT. Amino acid sequence: CASSPQGRAYNSPLHF.

The CDR3 reads CASSRTGAVTGNEQFF. As DNA, the CDR3 is TGCGCCAGCAGCCGCACAGGGGCAGTTACGGGGAATGAGCAGTTCTTC. The chain is built from TRBV5-1 and TRBJ2-1; the match to TRBD1 covers 7 bases. This CDR3 contains 16 residues. The ends lost 4 bases at V and 7 bases at J; junction bases unmatched: 14. In germline, CDR1 is SGHRS, CDR2 YFSETQ.